One sample yielded the 15 T cell receptor beta chains listed below, sequenced in a study of response to subunit inactivated influenza vaccine. TCRdb ran MiXCR on the RT-PCR reads and lists one entry per CDR3 protein. The table has a few hundred thousand distinct CDR3 sequences, approximately 11% seen once. The same data also went into a second study, on T cells expressing NK-cell markers. This second study says: TCR beta libraries carry UMIs added by 5'RACE template switching.

The sample in question was PBMCs from blood, obtained on the day of vaccination. All receptors come from a man aged 50-60 years who received an inactivated influenza vaccine.

This chain links TRBV7-2 with TRBJ2-1; the D gene is possibly TRBD2 (6 bases). The CDR3 loop spans 15 amino acids. The germline CDR1 and CDR2 sequences are SGHTA and FQGNSA. Trimming cost V 5 bases and J 0 bases, with 11 bases left between them. This chain's CDR3 is CASSLRDFSYNEQFF. CDR3 nucleotide sequence: TGTGCCAGCAGCCTTCGGGACTTCTCCTACAATGAGCAGTTCTTC.

This clonotype came up a few times. The gene calls are TRBV15 and TRBJ1-5, with a weak D call TRBD1 (6 bases). This CDR3 has 16 residues. V was pared by 1 base and J by 9 bases, with 19 bases between. CDR1 and CDR2 (germline): LNHNV, YYDKDF (reference sequence). CDR3 coding DNA: TGTGCCACCAGCAGAGTTGGTACAGGCCGGGGGCGGCCCCAGCATTTT. Amino acid sequence: CATSRVGTGRGRPQHF. The full variable domain, in which reference TRBV15 and TRBJ1-5 provide the parts outside the CDR3, is DAMVIQNPRYQVTQFGKPVTLSCSQTLNHNVMYWYQQKSSQAPKLLFHYYDKDFNNEADTPDNFQSRRPNTSFCFLDIRSPGLGDTAMYLCATSRVGTGRGRPQHFGDGTRLSIL.

This clonotype has just a few counts. CDR3 in amino acids: CATSVGTGYGEQYF. The CDR3 region has the DNA TGTGCCACCAGCGTTGGGACAGGGTATGGCGAGCAGTACTTC. The rearrangement uses TRBV15 and TRBJ2-7; TRBD1 matches 9 bases. Germline-derived CDR1 and CDR2 are LNHNV and YYDKDF (reference sequence). CDR3 length: 14 residues. The V and J ends lost 5 bases and 6 bases, in that order; junction bases with no gene match: 8.

This clonotype was counted between two and nine times. This chain links TRBV28 with TRBJ2-6; D is perhaps TRBD1 (5 bases). The CDR3 length is 19 residues. Trimming took 2 bases from V and 11 from J, leaving 28 bases between them. From germline, CDR1 is MDHEN and CDR2 SYDVKM. The CDR3 spells CASSLIATVVGQRPDVLTF. The CDR3 DNA follows: TGTGCCAGCAGTTTAATTGCGACAGTGGTGGGCCAACGTCCTGACGTCCTGACTTTC.

Many counts were recorded for this clonotype. The chain combines TRBV14 with TRBJ2-1; TRBD2 matches 12 bases. Germline V gene data show CDR1 as SGHDN and CDR2 as FVKESK. CDR3 length equals 14 residues. V lost 6 bases and J lost 9; bases outside the gene matches: 6. CDR3 in DNA: TGTGCCAGCAGGACTAGCGGGAGTTCTGGTGAGCAGTTCTTC. Its translation is CASRTSGSSGEQFF.

In its sample, this clonotype was seen a few times. V usage is TRBV7-6 and J usage is TRBJ2-2, with 10 bases that match TRBD1. The germline gives CDR1 SGHVS, CDR2 FNYEAQ. This CDR3 has 19 residues. V gave up 0 bases and J gave up 0 bases; unmatched junction bases: 7. In nucleotides, the CDR3 is TGTGCCAGCAGCTTAGCTTTAGACAGGGGGCCAGCGAACACCGGGGAGCTGTTTTTT. Translation: CASSLALDRGPANTGELFF.

Written as DNA, the CDR3 is TGTGCCAGTAGTATAGCCCTGGGACCATACAATGAGCAGTTCTTC. Translated: CASSIALGPYNEQFF. The gene calls are TRBV19 and TRBJ2-1, with D perhaps given as TRBD1 or TRBD2 (5 bases each). The V and J ends lost 1 base and 4 bases respectively, with 11 bases between them. Germline V CDR1 and CDR2: LNHDA, SQIVND (reference sequence). The CDR3 runs 15 residues.

The rearrangement links TRBV3-1 to TRBJ2-1; TRBD1 matches 7 bases. The V segment lost 5 bases and the J segment 3 bases; nucleotides outside the gene matches: 10. Germline-derived CDR1 and CDR2 are LGHDT and YNNKEL (reference sequence). CDR3 length equals 16 residues. The DNA of the CDR3 is TGTGCCAGCAGCAAAGGGGGCCGGCTAGTCTACAATGAGCAGTTCTTC. It specifies CASSKGGRLVYNEQFF.

The chain joins TRBV7-8 to TRBJ2-1; 9 nucleotides line up with TRBD2. Germline CDR1 SGHVS, CDR2 FQNEAQ. The junction had 8 bases not matched to a gene; V was cut back by 1 base and J by 7 bases. CDR3 length: 16 residues. CDR3 nucleotide sequence: TGTGCCAGCAGCTTAGTTCGTCTAGCGGGGCGAAATGAGCAGTTCTTC. This encodes CASSLVRLAGRNEQFF. Together with reference TRBV7-8 and TRBJ2-1, the CDR3 gives the full variable domain: GAGVSQSPRYKVAKRGQDVALRCDPISGHVSLFWYQQALGQGPEFLTYFQNEAQLDKSGLPSDRFFAERPEGSVSTLKIQRTQQEDSAVYLCASSLVRLAGRNEQFFGPGTRLTVL.

V gene TRBV6-5 combines with J gene TRBJ2-7, with D possibly matching TRBD2 (6 bases). V was cut by 0 bases and J by 7 bases, with 13 bases left in between. The germline gives CDR1 MNHEY, CDR2 SVGAGI. The CDR3 consists of 14 residues. This CDR3 is CASSYSGGVGEQYF. The CDR3 DNA reads as TGTGCCAGCAGTTACTCTGGAGGGGTGGGAGAGCAGTACTTC.

The V call is TRBV5-1, the J call TRBJ2-3; 8 bases align to TRBD1. Trimming took 3 bases from V and 3 from J; bases not matched to a gene: 12. Germline loops: CDR1 SGHRS, CDR2 YFSETQ. The CDR3 runs 17 residues. The CDR3 protein is CASSSTGTGLKTDTQYF. DNA of the CDR3: TGCGCCAGCAGCTCAACCGGGACAGGTTTGAAAACAGATACGCAGTATTTT.

The chain joins TRBV4-3 to TRBJ1-2; 10 bases line up with TRBD1. Germline V gene lookup returns CDR1 LGHNA and CDR2 YSLEER. There are 16 residues in the CDR3. The junction had 2 bases not matched to a gene; V was cut back by 1 base and J by 0 bases. CDR3 sequence (DNA): TGCGCCAGCAGCCAAGGACAGGGGGCGGCTAACTATGGCTACACCTTC. It encodes CASSQGQGAANYGYTF.

The chain combines TRBV12-3 or TRBV12-4 with TRBJ2-6; D possibly corresponds to TRBD2 (5 bases). The CDR3 is 15 amino acids. V lost 0 bases to trimming and J lost 8 bases, with 11 bases between them. CDR3 nucleotide sequence: TGTGCCAGCAGTTTAGCGAGACCGGGGACCAACGTCCTGACTTTC. Amino acids: CASSLARPGTNVLTF.

This clonotype was observed a handful of times. V and J are TRBV14 and TRBJ2-2; D gene ambiguous. The CDR3 spans 16 residues. V was clipped by 4 bases and J by 1 base, with 13 bases between them. Germline values: CDR1 SGHDN, CDR2 FVKESK. CDR3 region: CASSPDGHWNTGELFF. The CDR3 DNA is TGTGCCAGCAGCCCGGATGGGCACTGGAACACCGGGGAGCTGTTTTTT. The complete variable domain, with remaining parts taken from reference TRBV14 and TRBJ2-2, reads EAGVTQFPSHSVIEKGQTVTLRCDPISGHDNLYWYRRVMGKEIKFLLHFVKESKQDESGMPNNRFLAERTGGTYSTLKVQPAELEDSGVYFCASSPDGHWNTGELFFGEGSRLTVL.

The sample holds a few counts of this clonotype. The chain has TRBV5-1 and TRBJ1-3; D uncertain. This CDR3 is built from 16 residues. Trimming pared 0 bases from V and 1 base from J, leaving 11 bases between. CDR1 is SGHRS, CDR2 YFSETQ, per germline. CDR3 amino acids: CASSLDSTASGNTIYF. CDR3 in DNA: TGCGCCAGCAGCTTGGACTCGACCGCTTCTGGAAACACCATATATTTT. The full variable domain, rest sourced from reference TRBV5-1 and TRBJ1-3, is KAGVTQTPRYLIKTRGQQVTLSCSPISGHRSVSWYQQTPGQGLQFLFEYFSETQRNKGNFPGRFSGRQFSNSRSEMNVSTLELGDSALYLCASSLDSTASGNTIYFGEGSWLTVV.